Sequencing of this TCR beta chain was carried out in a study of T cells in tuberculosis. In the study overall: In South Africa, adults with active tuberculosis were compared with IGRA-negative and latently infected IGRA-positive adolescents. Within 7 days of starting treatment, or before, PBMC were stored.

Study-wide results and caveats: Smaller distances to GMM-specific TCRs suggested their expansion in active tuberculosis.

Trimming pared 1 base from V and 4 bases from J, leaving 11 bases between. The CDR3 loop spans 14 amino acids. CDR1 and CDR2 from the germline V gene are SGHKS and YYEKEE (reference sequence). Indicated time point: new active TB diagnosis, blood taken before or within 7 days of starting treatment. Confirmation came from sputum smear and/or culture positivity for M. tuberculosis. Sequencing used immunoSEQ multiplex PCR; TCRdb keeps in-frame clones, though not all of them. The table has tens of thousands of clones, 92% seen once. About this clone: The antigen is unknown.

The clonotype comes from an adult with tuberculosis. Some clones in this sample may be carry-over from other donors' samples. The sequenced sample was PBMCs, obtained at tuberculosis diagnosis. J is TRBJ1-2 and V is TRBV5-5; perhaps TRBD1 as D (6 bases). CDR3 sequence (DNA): TGTGCCAGCAGCTTGTCCGGGACAAGCTATGGCTACACCTTC. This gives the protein CASSLSGTSYGYTF.